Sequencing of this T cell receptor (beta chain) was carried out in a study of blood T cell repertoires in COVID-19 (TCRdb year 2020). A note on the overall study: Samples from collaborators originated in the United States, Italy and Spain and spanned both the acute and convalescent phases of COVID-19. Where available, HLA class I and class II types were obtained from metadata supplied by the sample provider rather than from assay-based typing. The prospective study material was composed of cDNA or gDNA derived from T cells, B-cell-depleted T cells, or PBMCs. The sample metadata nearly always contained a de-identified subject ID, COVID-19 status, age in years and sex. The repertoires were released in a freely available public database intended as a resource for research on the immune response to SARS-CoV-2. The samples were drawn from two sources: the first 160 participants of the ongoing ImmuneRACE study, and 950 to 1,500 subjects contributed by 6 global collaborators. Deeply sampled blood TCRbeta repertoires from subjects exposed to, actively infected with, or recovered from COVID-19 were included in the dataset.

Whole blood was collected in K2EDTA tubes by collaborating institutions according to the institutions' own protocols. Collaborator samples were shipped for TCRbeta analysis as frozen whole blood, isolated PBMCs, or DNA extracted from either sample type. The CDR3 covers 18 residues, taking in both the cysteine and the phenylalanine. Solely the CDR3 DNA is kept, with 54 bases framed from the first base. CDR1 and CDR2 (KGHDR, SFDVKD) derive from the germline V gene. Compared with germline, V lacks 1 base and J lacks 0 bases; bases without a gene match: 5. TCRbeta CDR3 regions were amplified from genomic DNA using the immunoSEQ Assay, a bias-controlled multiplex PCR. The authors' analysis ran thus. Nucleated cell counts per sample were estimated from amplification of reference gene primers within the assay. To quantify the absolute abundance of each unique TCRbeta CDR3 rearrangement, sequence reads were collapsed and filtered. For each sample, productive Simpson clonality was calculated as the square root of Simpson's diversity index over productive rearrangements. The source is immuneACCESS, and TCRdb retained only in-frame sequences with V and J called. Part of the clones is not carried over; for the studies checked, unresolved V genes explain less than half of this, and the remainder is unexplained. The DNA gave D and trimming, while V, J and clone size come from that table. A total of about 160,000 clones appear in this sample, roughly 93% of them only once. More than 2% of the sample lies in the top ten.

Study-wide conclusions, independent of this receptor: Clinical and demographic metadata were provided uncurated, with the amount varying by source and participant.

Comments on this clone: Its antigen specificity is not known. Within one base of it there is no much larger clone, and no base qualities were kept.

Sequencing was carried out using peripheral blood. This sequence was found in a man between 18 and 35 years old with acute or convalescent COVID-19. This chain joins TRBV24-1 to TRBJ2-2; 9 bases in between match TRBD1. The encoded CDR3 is CATSDFPDRGPNTGELFF. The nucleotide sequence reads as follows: TGTGCCACCAGTGATTTCCCGGACAGGGGCCCGAACACCGGGGAGCTGTTTTTT.